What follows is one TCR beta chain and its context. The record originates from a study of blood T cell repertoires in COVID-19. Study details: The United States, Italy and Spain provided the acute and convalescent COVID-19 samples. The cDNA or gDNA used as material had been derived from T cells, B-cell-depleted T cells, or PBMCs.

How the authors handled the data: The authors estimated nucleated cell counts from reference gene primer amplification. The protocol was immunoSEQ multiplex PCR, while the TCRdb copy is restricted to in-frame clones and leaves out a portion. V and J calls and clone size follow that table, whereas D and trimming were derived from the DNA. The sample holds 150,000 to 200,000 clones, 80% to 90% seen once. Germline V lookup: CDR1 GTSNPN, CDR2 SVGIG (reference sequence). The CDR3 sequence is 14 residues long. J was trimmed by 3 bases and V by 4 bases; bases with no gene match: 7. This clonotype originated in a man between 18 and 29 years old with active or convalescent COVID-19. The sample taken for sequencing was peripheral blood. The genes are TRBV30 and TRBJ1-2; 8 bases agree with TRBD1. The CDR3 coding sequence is TGTGCCTGGACAGGGGGCATAAGTTACTATGGCTACACCTTC. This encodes CAWTGGISYYGYTF. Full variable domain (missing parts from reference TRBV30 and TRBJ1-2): SQTIHQWPATLVQPVGSPLSLECTVEGTSNPNLYWYRQAAGRGLQLLFYSVGIGQISSEVPQNLSASRPQDRQFILSSKKLLLSDSGFYLCAWTGGISYYGYTFGSGTRLTVV.